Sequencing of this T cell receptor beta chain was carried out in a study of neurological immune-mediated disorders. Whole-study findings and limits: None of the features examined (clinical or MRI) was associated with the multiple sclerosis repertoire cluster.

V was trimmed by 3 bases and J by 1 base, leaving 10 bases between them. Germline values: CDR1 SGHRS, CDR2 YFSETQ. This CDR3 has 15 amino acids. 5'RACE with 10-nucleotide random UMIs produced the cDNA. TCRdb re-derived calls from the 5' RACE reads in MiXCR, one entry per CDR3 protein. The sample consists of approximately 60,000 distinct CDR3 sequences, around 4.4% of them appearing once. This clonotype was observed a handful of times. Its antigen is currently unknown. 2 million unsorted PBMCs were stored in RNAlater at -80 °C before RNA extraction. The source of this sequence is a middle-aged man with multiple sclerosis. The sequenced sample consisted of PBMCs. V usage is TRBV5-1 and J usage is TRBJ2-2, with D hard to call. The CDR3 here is CASSSGSQNTGELFF. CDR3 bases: TGCGCCAGCAGCTCCGGGTCTCAGAACACCGGGGAGCTGTTTTTT. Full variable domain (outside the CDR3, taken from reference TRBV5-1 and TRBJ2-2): KAGVTQTPRYLIKTRGQQVTLSCSPISGHRSVSWYQQTPGQGLQFLFEYFSETQRNKGNFPGRFSGRQFSNSRSEMNVSTLELGDSALYLCASSSGSQNTGELFFGEGSRLTVL.